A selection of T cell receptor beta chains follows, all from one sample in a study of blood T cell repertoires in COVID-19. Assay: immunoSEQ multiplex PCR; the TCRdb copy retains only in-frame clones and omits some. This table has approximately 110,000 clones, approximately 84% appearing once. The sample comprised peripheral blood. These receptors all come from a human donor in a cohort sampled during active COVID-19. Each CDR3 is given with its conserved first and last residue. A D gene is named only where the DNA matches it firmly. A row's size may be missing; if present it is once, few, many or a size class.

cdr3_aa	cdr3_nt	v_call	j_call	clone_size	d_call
CASRVGHSMNTEAFF	TGTGCCAGCAGGGTCGGACATTCCATGAACACTGAAGCTTTCTTT	TRBV27	TRBJ1-1	NA	NA
CASSFTGTYEQYF	TGTGCCAGCAGTTTCACAGGGACCTACGAGCAGTACTTC	TRBV12-3/TRBV12-4	TRBJ2-7	NA	NA
CASRPLGTVNSPLHF	TGTGCCAGCAGACCCCTAGGGACAGTCAATTCACCCCTCCACTTT	TRBV2	TRBJ1-6	NA	TRBD1
CASQAGSTYEQYF	TGTGCCAGTCAGGCGGGATCGACCTACGAGCAGTACTTC	TRBV27	TRBJ2-7	NA	NA
CASSRDLETQYF	TGTGCCAGCAGCCGAGACCTGGAGACCCAGTACTTC	TRBV3-1/TRBV3-2	TRBJ2-5	NA	NA
CASSSTGGAYEQYF	TGTGCCAGCAGCTCAACCGGGGGTGCCTACGAGCAGTACTTC	TRBV7-8	TRBJ2-7	NA	NA
CASSPPGLAGVGGIQYF	TGTGCCAGTAGTCCCCCGGGACTAGCGGGAGTTGGGGGCATTCAGTACTTC	TRBV19	TRBJ2-4	NA	TRBD2
CAISDIQGYGYTF	TGTGCCATCAGTGACATACAGGGCTATGGCTACACCTTC	TRBV10-3	TRBJ1-2	NA	NA
CASSKASDGGF	TGTGCCAGCAGCAAAGCCTCGGACGGGGGTTTT	TRBV21-1	TRBJ2-3	NA	NA
CASSYLGTGGNEQFF	TGTGCCAGCAGCTACCTCGGGACAGGGGGCAATGAGCAGTTCTTC	TRBV5-6	TRBJ2-1	NA	TRBD1
CAWSHIGGAGSTQYF	TGTGCCTGGAGTCATATTGGGGGAGCGGGGTCGACCCAGTACTTC	TRBV30	TRBJ2-5	NA	TRBD2
CASSRGGAAGYTF	TGTGCCAGCAGTCGAGGAGGGGCCGCTGGCTACACCTTC	TRBV7-3	TRBJ1-2	few	NA
CASSDSMGGTDTQYF	TGTGCCAGCAGTGACTCGATGGGAGGGACAGATACGCAGTATTTT	TRBV6-4	TRBJ2-3	NA	TRBD2
CASSPKLAGHSYEQYF	TGCGCCAGCAGCCCGAAACTAGCGGGCCACTCCTACGAGCAGTACTTC	TRBV5-1	TRBJ2-7	NA	TRBD2
CASSLENSYNEQFF	TGTGCCAGCAGCTTGGAGAATTCCTACAATGAGCAGTTCTTC	TRBV11-2	TRBJ2-1	NA	NA